Detailed here is one T cell receptor (beta chain). The antigen is unknown. Primers included in the PCR were 60 Vbeta and 13 Jbeta primers. The table came from immunoSEQ multiplex PCR; TCRdb's copy has only in-frame clones and leaves some out. With roughly 120,000 clones in the sample, the ten largest clones hold 2% to 2.5%. This sample is drawn from a study of cytomegalovirus exposure and HLA in healthy donors. Looking at the study overall: Previous work identified 95 million to 120 million unique TCR beta sequences from around 200 million T cells.

Study-wide points: The classifier reportedly diagnosed cytomegalovirus status with high sensitivity and specificity. CMV serostatus was the sole immune exposure information available.

The germline CDR1 and CDR2 sequences are SQVTM and ANQGSEA. The CDR3 is made up of 14 amino acids. The V end lost 4 bases, the J end lost 4 bases, and 14 bases lay between the germline ends. Input material: PBMCs. This receptor was identified in a man between 35 and 55 years old in good health and CMV-seronegative. This rearrangement joins TRBV29-1 to TRBJ2-1; perhaps TRBD1 as D (5 bases). The CDR3 bases are TGCAGCGTTGTTATCCAGGGTACATACAATGAGCAGTTCTTC. This sequence encodes CSVVIQGTYNEQFF.